These 32 T cell receptor beta chains were sequenced from one sample in a study of PD-1 blockade in classical Hodgkin lymphoma. Each patient relapsed following autologous stem cell transplantation, and prior brentuximab vedotin exposure differed. Profiling relied on immunoSEQ multiplex PCR, and the TCRdb table lists in-frame clones only, not all of them. This sample has some 23,000 clones, with approximately 69% found just once. Source: peripheral blood mononuclear cells (PBMCs), taken at baseline. The source is a human donor with classical Hodgkin lymphoma.

This clone was seen a handful of times. This rearrangement joins TRBV7-6 to TRBJ1-4, with D maybe TRBD1 (6 bases). V was clipped by 8 bases and J by 8 bases, with 15 bases between them. CDR3 size: 13 residues. Germline CDR1 SGHVS, CDR2 FNYEAQ. The CDR3 here is CASSAYTGEKLFF. CDR3 bases: TGTGCCAGCTCAGCTTATACAGGGGAAAAACTGTTTTTT.

This clone qualifies as medium-sized. The rearrangement uses TRBV19 and TRBJ2-3; no clear D gene. Germline CDR1 is LNHDA and CDR2 is SQIVND (reference sequence). This CDR3 has 12 residues. V dropped 3 bases and J dropped 7 bases, with 8 bases sitting between them. CDR3: CASSIGLYTQYF. Written as DNA, the CDR3 is TGTGCCAGTAGTATTGGTTTATATACGCAGTATTTT.

This chain uses TRBV5-6 with TRBJ2-5; the match to TRBD1 covers 7 bases. The CDR3 runs to 16 residues. The V and J ends lost 4 bases and 2 bases, in that order; junction bases with no gene match: 11. Germline V gives CDR1 SGHDT, CDR2 YYEEEE. The CDR3 nucleotides are TGTGCCAGCAGCCGACCCGACAGGGTGTATCAAGAGACCCAGTACTTC. Translation: CASSRPDRVYQETQYF.

The chain recombines TRBV30 with TRBJ1-3; D remains ambiguous. Per germline, CDR1 GTSNPN and CDR2 SVGIG (reference sequence). V gave up 3 bases and J gave up 2 bases, with 11 bases separating them. CDR3 length: 14 residues. The CDR3 coding sequence is TGTGCCTGGAGCCCGACCGAGCCTGGAAACACCATATATTTT. It translates to CAWSPTEPGNTIYF.

V is TRBV6-5 and J is TRBJ1-1; D might be TRBD1 (6 bases). V was clipped by 6 bases and J by 2 bases, with 10 bases between them. The CDR3 runs to 13 residues. Germline lookup yields CDR1 MNHEY and CDR2 SVGAGI. CDR3 in DNA: TGTGCCAGCAGCCGGACAGTAAACACTGAAGCTTTCTTT. Its protein product is CASSRTVNTEAFF.

The V call is TRBV5-6, the J call TRBJ1-4; 7 bases match TRBD1. The CDR3 loop spans 14 amino acids. The V gene end was trimmed by 2 bases and the J gene end by 6 bases; junction bases not matched to a gene: 4. Per the germline V gene, CDR1 is SGHDT and CDR2 is YYEEEE. CDR3 sequence reads: CASSFIGQDEKLFF. The CDR3 coding sequence is TGTGCCAGCAGCTTTATCGGACAGGATGAAAAACTGTTTTTT.

This clone showed up just a few times. The chain links TRBV10-3 to TRBJ2-5, with TRBD1 identical over 9 bases. V shed 5 bases and J 0 bases; nucleotides not matched to a gene: 4. The CDR3 loop spans 15 amino acids. Germline V gives CDR1 ENHRY, CDR2 SYGVKD. The CDR3, as DNA: TGTGCCATCAGTCCGGGACAGGGCTACCAAGAGACCCAGTACTTC. Translation: CAISPGQGYQETQYF.

This clone is labeled medium-sized. The CDR3 region has the DNA TGTGCCAGCAGCGCCCCCGTGCAGGAGAAAAACATTCAGTACTTC. Translation: CASSAPVQEKNIQYF. The genes are TRBV7-9 and TRBJ2-4; D is ambiguous. V gave up 5 bases and J gave up 4 bases, with 15 bases separating them. The CDR3 is 15 residues long. Germline CDR1 and CDR2: SEHNR and FQNEAQ (reference sequence).

The genes are TRBV19 and TRBJ1-1; tentative D call: TRBD1 (6 bases). This CDR3 has 15 amino acids. Trimming cost V 3 bases and J 2 bases, with 13 bases left between them. Germline CDR1 reads LNHDA; CDR2 reads SQIVND (reference sequence). The CDR3 region has the DNA TGTGCCAGTAGTATGTCGGGACAACTAAACACTGAAGCTTTCTTT. Its translation: CASSMSGQLNTEAFF.

This chain connects TRBV28 to TRBJ1-2, with D tentatively TRBD1 (6 bases). The CDR3 spans 17 residues. The germline gives CDR1 MDHEN, CDR2 SYDVKM. The V and J ends lost 3 bases and 0 bases respectively, with 17 bases between them. The CDR3 DNA sequence: TGTGCCAGCAGTTTCCCAGGGGAGGGGTCCGCTAACTATGGCTACACCTTC. Residues: CASSFPGEGSANYGYTF.

The chain uses TRBV6-1 and TRBJ2-5; 7 bases align to TRBD1. This CDR3 comprises 14 residues. CDR1 is MNHNS, CDR2 SASEGT, per germline. V gave up 5 bases and J gave up 5 bases; unmatched junction bases: 8. This CDR3 reads CASSPTGSVETQYF. Here the CDR3 DNA reads TGTGCCAGCAGTCCGACAGGGAGCGTTGAGACCCAGTACTTC.

The chain employs TRBV7-2 and TRBJ2-7; 9 bases are shared with TRBD2. Germline V gene lookup returns CDR1 SGHTA and CDR2 FQGNSA. This CDR3 region has 18 residues. V dropped 2 bases and J dropped 5; count of bases not matched to a gene: 16. The CDR3, as DNA: TGTGCCAGCAGCTTACGCGGGCAACTAGCGGGTATAAACGACGAGCAGTACTTC. Amino acid sequence: CASSLRGQLAGINDEQYF.

The rearrangement links TRBV13 to TRBJ2-5; D possibly matches TRBD1 or TRBD2 (5 bases each). The CDR3 spans 15 residues. With 3 bases removed from V and 7 bases from J, the gap between germline ends came to 18 bases. Germline-derived CDR1 and CDR2 are PRHDT and FYEKMQ (reference sequence). The CDR3 DNA is TGTGCCAGCAGCTTGGGTTCCGGGACCTCGGGGACCCAGTACTTC. It encodes CASSLGSGTSGTQYF.

The chain recombines TRBV6-1 with TRBJ2-5; D uncertain. V lost 0 bases, J lost 0 bases, and 14 bases lay in between. The CDR3 spans 17 residues. Germline V gives CDR1 MNHNS, CDR2 SASEGT. CDR3 in amino acids: CASSEALWTNYQETQYF. CDR3 sequence (DNA): TGTGCCAGCAGTGAAGCGCTCTGGACGAACTACCAAGAGACCCAGTACTTC.

The chain recombines TRBV7-3 with TRBJ2-7; D is unresolved. The CDR3 extends over 14 amino acids. V lost 5 bases to trimming and J lost 1 base, with 12 bases between them. Germline V gives CDR1 SGHTA, CDR2 FQGTGA. CDR3 loop: CASSEDQNSYEQYF. CDR3 sequence (DNA): TGTGCCAGCAGCGAGGACCAGAATTCCTACGAGCAGTACTTC.

The table lists this clone with a count of one. The genes are TRBV4-1 and TRBJ2-7; D remains ambiguous. The V gene lost 1 base and the J gene lost 5 bases, with 12 bases spanning the gap. The CDR3 consists of 14 residues. Germline CDR1 MGHRA, CDR2 YSYEKL. CDR3 loop: CASSQVMGLDEQYF. CDR3 nucleotide sequence: TGCGCCAGCAGCCAAGTCATGGGCCTTGACGAGCAGTACTTC.

This sequence joins TRBV6-6 and TRBJ2-7, with D perhaps matching TRBD1 or TRBD2 (5 bases each). The CDR3 runs 15 residues. Trimming left V 0 bases short and J 2 bases short, with 11 bases between. CDR1 is MNHNY, CDR2 SVGAGI, per germline (reference sequence). CDR3 DNA: TGTGCCAGCAGTTACTCATGGGACGGTACCTACGAGCAGTACTTC. This translates into CASSYSWDGTYEQYF.

This clone is medium-sized. The rearrangement uses TRBV6-4 and TRBJ2-3, with 7 bases fitting TRBD1. V trimming: 3 bases; J trimming: 3 bases; junction bases outside the gene matches: 6. CDR1 and CDR2 from the germline V gene are MRHNA and SNTAGT. The CDR3 consists of 15 residues. CDR3 region: CASSEEGAGTDTQYF. The DNA for the CDR3 is TGTGCCAGCAGTGAAGAGGGGGCTGGTACAGATACGCAGTATTTT.

The CDR3 reads CASSQGPLGEQYF. The CDR3, as DNA: TGCGCCAGCAGCCAAGGGCCCCTTGGGGAGCAGTACTTC. The gene calls are TRBV4-1 and TRBJ2-7, with D hard to call. Germline loops: CDR1 MGHRA, CDR2 YSYEKL. V was trimmed by 1 base and J by 7 bases, leaving 11 bases between them. The CDR3 is 13 amino acids.

The chain couples TRBV19 to TRBJ2-3; possibly TRBD2 for D (6 bases). CDR1 is LNHDA, CDR2 SQIVND, per germline (reference sequence). V dropped 4 bases and J dropped 4 bases, with 18 bases sitting between them. The CDR3 length is 16 residues. The CDR3 reads CASSTSGGSQADTQYF. CDR3 nucleotide sequence: TGTGCCAGTAGTACGTCTGGGGGGAGTCAAGCAGATACGCAGTATTTT.

The chain couples TRBV9 to TRBJ1-2; D unresolved. The V end lost 1 base, the J end lost 2 bases, and 3 bases lay between the germline ends. CDR1 and CDR2 from the germline V gene are SGDLS and YYNGEE. The CDR3 consists of 12 residues. In nucleotides, the CDR3 is TGTGCCAGCAGCGTATGGAACTATGGCTACACCTTC. Translated: CASSVWNYGYTF.

V usage is TRBV2 and J usage is TRBJ2-1, with 10 bases matching TRBD2. Losses at the gene ends were 8 bases for V and 3 bases for J; bases not matched to a gene: 7. The CDR3 runs to 15 residues. Per the germline V gene, CDR1 is SNHLY and CDR2 is FYNNEI. The CDR3 region has the DNA TGTGCCAGCCAACTAGCGGGGAATGGCTACAATGAGCAGTTCTTC. Translating gives CASQLAGNGYNEQFF.

V usage is TRBV10-2 and J usage is TRBJ1-1; TRBD1 matches at 10 bases. This CDR3 has 13 amino acids. V shed 6 bases and J 4 bases; nucleotides not matched to a gene: 2. Germline loops: CDR1 WSHSY, CDR2 SAAADI. The CDR3 DNA sequence: TGCGCCAGCAGGGGGGACAGGGGCACTGAAGCTTTCTTT. It is translated as CASRGDRGTEAFF.

This clone turned up a few times. This rearrangement joins TRBV7-2 to TRBJ2-3; 9 bases fit TRBD2. The CDR3 extends over 15 amino acids. Germline loops: CDR1 SGHTA, CDR2 FQGNSA. V shed 6 bases, J shed 2 bases, and the junction held 6 bases outside the gene matches. CDR3 in DNA: TGTGCCAGCAGTCCTCTAGCGGGGAACACAGATACGCAGTATTTT. This translates into CASSPLAGNTDTQYF.

This clone was observed once. This rearrangement joins TRBV7-8 to TRBJ2-7, with 7 bases that match TRBD1. From germline, CDR1 is SGHVS and CDR2 FQNEAQ. V trimming: 1 base; J trimming: 2 bases; junction bases outside the gene matches: 5. The length of the CDR3 is 15 residues. CDR3: CASSLVEGAAYEQYF. The CDR3 DNA follows: TGTGCCAGCAGCTTAGTCGAGGGGGCTGCCTACGAGCAGTACTTC. The full variable domain, in which reference TRBV7-8 and TRBJ2-7 provide the parts outside the CDR3, is GAGVSQSPRYKVAKRGQDVALRCDPISGHVSLFWYQQALGQGPEFLTYFQNEAQLDKSGLPSDRFFAERPEGSVSTLKIQRTQQEDSAVYLCASSLVEGAAYEQYFGPGTRLTVT.

The chain recombines TRBV6-6 with TRBJ2-5; D gene unclear. The CDR3 covers 13 residues. Germline V gives CDR1 MNHNY, CDR2 SVGAGI (reference sequence). Trimming took 5 bases from V and 0 from J, leaving 7 bases between them. The CDR3 sequence is CASSPLYQETQYF. The CDR3 DNA is TGTGCCAGCAGTCCCCTATACCAAGAGACCCAGTACTTC.

J is TRBJ2-1 and V is TRBV9, with D perhaps matching TRBD2 (5 bases). Trimming took off 3 bases at V and 0 bases at J, with 10 bases between the two ends. Germline CDR1 SGDLS, CDR2 YYNGEE. This CDR3 contains 15 residues. The CDR3 protein is CASSARLSSYNEQFF. The CDR3 nucleotides read TGTGCCAGCAGCGCACGACTAAGCTCCTACAATGAGCAGTTCTTC.

This clone has more than one count but fewer than ten. This sequence joins TRBV27 and TRBJ2-7; 9 nucleotides agree with TRBD1. Trimming removed 6 bases from V and 6 bases from J; junction bases left unmatched: 21. Per the germline V gene, CDR1 is MNHEY and CDR2 is SMNVEV (reference sequence). The CDR3 totals 18 residues. CDR3 in DNA: TGTGCCAGCAGCTCCCAATTTGGGACAGGGAGGGCCTTAGGCGAGCAGTACTTC. It codes for CASSSQFGTGRALGEQYF.

In this sample, this clone turned up once. The chain recombines TRBV14 with TRBJ1-6, with D unresolved. The CDR3 totals 13 residues. Germline assignment: CDR1 SGHDN and CDR2 FVKESK. The V end was cut by 0 bases, the J end by 10 bases, with 7 bases between. Here the CDR3 DNA reads TGTGCCAGCAGCCAAGAGGAAGGGTCACCCCTCCACTTT. Amino acid sequence: CASSQEEGSPLHF.

The J gene is TRBJ1-1, the V gene TRBV29-1, with D tentatively TRBD1 (6 bases). Germline-derived CDR1 and CDR2 are SQVTM and ANQGSEA. The CDR3 runs 12 residues. V gave up 4 bases and J gave up 0 bases, with 6 bases separating them. DNA for the CDR3: TGCAGCGTTGCAGGGGTGAACACTGAAGCTTTCTTT. Protein sequence: CSVAGVNTEAFF.

The genes are TRBV5-4 and TRBJ1-1; D ambiguous. V lost 4 bases to trimming and J lost 1 base, with 20 bases between them. The CDR3 spans 17 residues. CDR1 is SGHNT and CDR2 is YYREEE in the germline V gene (reference sequence). In nucleotides, the CDR3 is TGTGCCAGCAGCCAAGACCCAAGTTCGATGGGGAACACTGAAGCTTTCTTT. Encoded protein: CASSQDPSSMGNTEAFF. Complete variable domain (other parts from reference TRBV5-4 and TRBJ1-1): ETGVTQSPTHLIKTRGQQVTLRCSSQSGHNTVSWYQQALGQGPQFIFQYYREEENGRGNFPPRFSGLQFPNYSSELNVNALELDDSALYLCASSQDPSSMGNTEAFFGQGTRLTVV.

By proportion, this clone is medium-sized. The rearrangement joins TRBV27 to TRBJ1-1; D is unresolved. Germline assignment: CDR1 MNHEY and CDR2 SMNVEV (reference sequence). This CDR3 is built from 13 residues. V was pared by 1 base and J by 1 base, with 4 bases between. CDR3 in amino acids: CASSLFGNTEAFF. Here the CDR3 DNA reads TGTGCCAGCAGTTTATTCGGGAACACTGAAGCTTTCTTT.